These 13 T cell receptor beta chains came from one sample sequenced in a study of Graves' ophthalmopathy and Graves' hyperthyroidism. Transcripts of RNA were the source for amplifying TCR beta CDR3 regions. HTBI-primed first-round RT-PCR preceded second-round multiplex PCR. TCRdb reprocessed the multiplex PCR reads with MiXCR, giving one entry per CDR3 protein. The sample records about 16,000 distinct CDR3 sequences, 46% being singletons. Input material: peripheral blood. These receptors were obtained from a woman between 40 and 50 years old with stable Graves' hyperthyroidism.

In its sample, this clonotype ranks as medium-sized. This chain connects TRBV19 to TRBJ1-1; D is ambiguous. Trimming pared 6 bases from V and 1 base from J, leaving 3 bases between. This CDR3 is 11 amino acids long. Germline V gives CDR1 LNHDA, CDR2 SQIVND (reference sequence). CDR3 in amino acids: CASRENTEAFF. CDR3 sequence (DNA): TGTGCCAGTAGGGAGAACACTGAAGCTTTCTTT.

This clonotype was seen a handful of times. The chain couples TRBV6-1 to TRBJ2-2; 8 nucleotides align to TRBD1. The junction had 10 bases not matched to a gene; V was cut back by 3 bases and J by 1 base. Germline assignment: CDR1 MNHNS and CDR2 SASEGT. The CDR3 has 18 amino acids. CDR3 DNA sequence: TGTGCCAGCAGTGAGGAAGCGACCGGGACAGGGAACACCGGGGAGCTGTTTTTT. This gives the protein CASSEEATGTGNTGELFF.

At least ten counts were recorded for this clonotype. This chain connects TRBV7-9 to TRBJ2-3, with 11 bases aligning to TRBD2. The CDR3 is 17 amino acids. With V trimmed by 5 bases and J by 2 bases, 9 bases remained unmatched. From germline, CDR1 is SEHNR and CDR2 FQNEAQ (reference sequence). CDR3 sequence (DNA): TGTGCCAGCAGCCAGAATAGCGGGGGGGGGACCACAGATACGCAGTATTTT. As protein: CASSQNSGGGTTDTQYF.

This clonotype was detected many times. The genes are TRBV28 and TRBJ2-5; tentative D call: TRBD1 (6 bases). The V gene lost 4 bases and the J gene lost 1 base, with 10 bases spanning the gap. Germline V gene lookup returns CDR1 MDHEN and CDR2 SYDVKM. The CDR3 is made up of 14 amino acids. CDR3 sequence: CASSSGHIQETQYF. CDR3 bases: TGTGCCAGCAGTTCGGGACACATCCAAGAGACCCAGTACTTC.

The rearrangement links TRBV7-6 to TRBJ2-7; D is unclear. Per germline, CDR1 SGHVS and CDR2 FNYEAQ. Trimming stripped 2 bases from V and 9 bases from J, with 5 bases between. The CDR3 is 10 amino acids. CDR3 DNA sequence: TGTGCCAGCAGCTTACTAGGGCAGTACTTC. Translation gives CASSLLGQYF.

The chain recombines TRBV2 with TRBJ1-6; D might be TRBD1 (5 bases). The germline V and J ends were trimmed by 6 bases and 8 bases, with 8 bases remaining between them. The CDR3 loop spans 12 amino acids. CDR1 is SNHLY and CDR2 is FYNNEI in the germline V gene. The CDR3 nucleotides read TGTGCCAGCAGCAGGGCCGATTCACCCCTCCACTTT. This gives the protein CASSRADSPLHF.

This sequence joins TRBV6-5 and TRBJ1-2; no reliable D call. The CDR3 is 14 amino acids. V was cut by 4 bases and J by 1 base, with 10 bases left in between. The germline gives CDR1 MNHEY, CDR2 SVGAGI. The CDR3 loop reads CASSLDGVNYGYTF. CDR3 coding DNA: TGTGCCAGCAGTTTGGACGGAGTTAACTATGGCTACACCTTC.

Relative to its sample, this clonotype is medium-sized. The chain is built from TRBV19 and TRBJ1-5; unclear D gene. Trimming took off 4 bases at V and 6 bases at J, with 13 bases between the two ends. This CDR3 comprises 14 residues. Germline loops: CDR1 LNHDA, CDR2 SQIVND (reference sequence). CDR3 sequence: CASSTLRSAQPQHF. CDR3 nucleotides: TGTGCCAGTAGTACACTCAGGTCGGCTCAGCCCCAGCATTTT.

In this sample, this clonotype turned up many times. V gene TRBV20-1 combines with J gene TRBJ2-7; D unresolved. V was clipped by 0 bases and J by 0 bases, with 6 bases between them. The CDR3 contains 13 residues. Per germline, CDR1 DFQATT and CDR2 SNEGSKA (reference sequence). The DNA for the CDR3 is TGCAGTGCTAGAGATCGCACCTCCTACGAGCAGTACTTC. This translates into CSARDRTSYEQYF.

This clonotype is termed medium-sized. The chain joins TRBV5-1 to TRBJ2-5; D perhaps matches TRBD1 (5 bases). The V end was cut by 4 bases, the J end by 5 bases, with 12 bases between. This CDR3 spans 13 amino acids. Per germline, CDR1 SGHRS and CDR2 YFSETQ. The CDR3 is CASSPGLEETQYF. In DNA, the CDR3 is TGCGCCAGCAGCCCAGGGTTAGAGGAGACCCAGTACTTC. Full variable domain (rest looked up from reference TRBV5-1 and TRBJ2-5): KAGVTQTPRYLIKTRGQQVTLSCSPISGHRSVSWYQQTPGQGLQFLFEYFSETQRNKGNFPGRFSGRQFSNSRSEMNVSTLELGDSALYLCASSPGLEETQYFGPGTRLLVL.

The V call is TRBV2, the J call TRBJ2-7, with 9 positions matching TRBD1. The CDR3 length is 13 residues. CDR1 is SNHLY and CDR2 is FYNNEI in the germline V gene. With V trimmed by 8 bases and J by 4 bases, 6 bases remained unmatched. As DNA, the CDR3 is TGTGCCAGCCGCAGGGACAGGGATTACGAGCAGTACTTC. Amino acid sequence: CASRRDRDYEQYF.

This clonotype showed up just once. A read error may explain this, as a much larger clone is one base away. This rearrangement joins TRBV6-2 or TRBV6-3 to TRBJ1-5, with no clear D. CDR1 MNHEY and CDR2 SVGEGT come from the germline V gene. Trimming took off 7 bases at V and 6 bases at J, with 13 bases between the two ends. This CDR3 contains 13 residues. The chain's CDR3 is CASTLTESQPQHF. The DNA of the CDR3 is TGTGCCAGCACCTTGACGGAGAGTCAGCCCCAGCATTTT.

The DNA for the CDR3 is TGCAGCGCCGCCTTTCTATTAGAGCAGTACTTC. It encodes CSAAFLLEQYF. This chain connects TRBV29-1 to TRBJ2-7, with D hard to call. V gave up 7 bases and J gave up 7 bases, with 14 bases separating them. This CDR3 region has 11 residues. The germline gives CDR1 SQVTM, CDR2 ANQGSEA.